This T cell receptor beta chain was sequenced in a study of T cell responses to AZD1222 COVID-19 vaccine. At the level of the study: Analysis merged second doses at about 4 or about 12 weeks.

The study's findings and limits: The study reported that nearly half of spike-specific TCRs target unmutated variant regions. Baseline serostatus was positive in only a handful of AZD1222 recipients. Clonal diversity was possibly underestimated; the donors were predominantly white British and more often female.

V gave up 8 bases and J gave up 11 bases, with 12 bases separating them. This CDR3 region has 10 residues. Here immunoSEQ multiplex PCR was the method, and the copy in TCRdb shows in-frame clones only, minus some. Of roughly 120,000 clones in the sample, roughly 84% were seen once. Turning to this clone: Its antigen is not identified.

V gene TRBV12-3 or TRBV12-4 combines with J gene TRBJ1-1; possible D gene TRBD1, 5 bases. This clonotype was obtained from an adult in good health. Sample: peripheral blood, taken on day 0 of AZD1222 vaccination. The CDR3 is CASRGGEAFF. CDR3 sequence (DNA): TGTGCCAGCCGGGGGGGGGAGGCTTTCTTT.